This T cell receptor beta chain is from a study of blood T cell repertoires in COVID-19. Study as a whole: The samples span acute and convalescent COVID-19 from the United States, Italy and Spain. From T cells, B-cell-depleted T cells, or PBMCs came the material, which was cDNA or gDNA.

Trimming pared 4 bases from V and 5 bases from J, leaving 8 bases between. This CDR3 region has 11 residues. Germline V gene sequence: CDR1 DFQATT, CDR2 SNEGSKA (reference sequence). Under the authors' procedure: Nucleated cell number was recorded as an estimate derived from reference gene primer amplification. Assay used: immunoSEQ multiplex PCR; TCRdb lists only in-frame clones, some missing. The V and J calls and the clone size are those of that table, but D and trimming were determined from the DNA. Of under 120,000 clones in the sample, more than 80% were seen once. The J gene is TRBJ2-5, the V gene TRBV20-1; D is unclear. Sequencing was performed on peripheral blood. This sequence was found in a woman of 80 years or more with acute or convalescent COVID-19. CDR3 coding DNA: TGCAGTGCTATACCGCAGGAGACCCAGTACTTC. Amino acid sequence: CSAIPQETQYF.